This T cell receptor beta chain emerged from a study of cytomegalovirus exposure and HLA in healthy donors. Whole-study findings and limits: V- and J-gene trimming of TCR beta was linked (in a later analysis) to a missense DCLRE1C variant.

The donors were healthy bone marrow donors. Germline V lookup: CDR1 MNHNY, CDR2 SVGAGI (reference sequence). Trimming took off 0 bases at V and 2 bases at J, with 7 bases between the two ends. This CDR3 contains 14 residues. Points on this clone: The antigen remains undetermined.

PCR used 60 Vbeta primers and 13 Jbeta primers. Here immunoSEQ multiplex PCR was the method, and the copy in TCRdb shows in-frame clones only, minus some. The sample includes 130,000 or so clones, around 83% of them seen just once. The sample was PBMCs. The chain recombines TRBV6-6 with TRBJ1-2; D ambiguous. The sequence derives from a woman aged 18 to 35 in good health and CMV-seropositive. The CDR3 DNA follows: TGTGCCAGCAGTTACTCCCCCCTGAACTATGGCTACACCTTC. Its protein is CASSYSPLNYGYTF.